The 9 T cell receptor beta chains reported below all come from one sample, sequenced in a study of cytomegalovirus exposure and HLA in healthy donors. The PCR was carried out with 60 Vbeta primers and 13 Jbeta primers. Sequencing was performed with immunoSEQ multiplex PCR; in TCRdb, only in-frame clones are kept and a portion is missing. The table has tens of thousands of clones, 75% to 80% seen once. Material for sequencing was PBMCs. The source is a young man in good health and CMV-seronegative.

V gene TRBV4-1 combines with J gene TRBJ1-2; maybe TRBD1 (5 bases). The CDR3 covers 14 residues. V was trimmed by 0 bases and J by 7 bases, leaving 12 bases between them. Germline assignment: CDR1 MGHRA and CDR2 YSYEKL. The CDR3 DNA follows: TGCGCCAGCAGCCAAGAATGGGCAGGGTCTGGCTACACCTTC. It specifies CASSQEWAGSGYTF.

The gene calls are TRBV7-2 and TRBJ2-3, with 9 bases fitting TRBD2. V shed 2 bases, J shed 6 bases, and the junction held 9 bases outside the gene matches. This CDR3 region has 16 residues. Per germline, CDR1 SGHTA and CDR2 FQGNSA. The CDR3 nucleotides read TGTGCCAGCAGCTTATGGACAAGCGGGGGGTCCGATACGCAGTATTTT. Translated: CASSLWTSGGSDTQYF.

This chain joins TRBV5-1 and TRBJ1-1; the match to TRBD1 covers 7 bases. The length of the CDR3 is 15 residues. Germline V CDR1 and CDR2: SGHRS, YFSETQ. The V gene end was trimmed by 0 bases and the J gene end by 0 bases; junction bases not matched to a gene: 2. CDR3 DNA sequence: TGCGCCAGCAGCTTGGCCGGGACAGTGAACACTGAAGCTTTCTTT. This translates into CASSLAGTVNTEAFF.

This clone was recorded only once. The V call is TRBV4-1, the J call TRBJ1-5, with D possibly TRBD1 on 5 matching bases. Germline CDR1 and CDR2: MGHRA and YSYEKL. V gave up 0 bases and J gave up 4 bases, with 10 bases separating them. The CDR3 extends over 15 amino acids. CDR3 residues: CASSQDMGGNQPQHF. CDR3 in DNA: TGCGCCAGCAGCCAAGATATGGGGGGGAATCAGCCCCAGCATTTT.

In its sample, this clone ranks as medium-sized. This rearrangement joins TRBV5-4 to TRBJ1-1; D perhaps matches TRBD1 (6 bases). Germline loops: CDR1 SGHNT, CDR2 YYREEE (reference sequence). The ends were cut back, 5 bases at V and 4 bases at J, with 15 bases in the middle. The CDR3 extends over 14 amino acids. The CDR3 loop is CASSLQGVVTEAFF. The CDR3 DNA reads TGTGCCAGCAGTCTACAGGGAGTCGTCACTGAAGCTTTCTTT.

CDR3 DNA: TGCGCCAGCAGCAGCAACGGGTTTAATGAAAAACTGTTTTTT. It specifies CASSSNGFNEKLFF. This chain uses TRBV5-1 with TRBJ1-4; D is undetermined. The CDR3 is 14 amino acids. Per germline, CDR1 SGHRS and CDR2 YFSETQ. V was trimmed by 4 bases and J by 4 bases, leaving 11 bases between them.

The V and J genes are TRBV19 and TRBJ1-4; D perhaps matches TRBD1 (5 bases). Trimming cost V 7 bases and J 5 bases, with 11 bases left between them. The CDR3 is 13 residues long. Germline values: CDR1 LNHDA, CDR2 SQIVND (reference sequence). CDR3: CASKGLGNEKLFF. The DNA of the CDR3 is TGTGCCAGTAAGGGACTGGGAAATGAAAAACTGTTTTTT.

A few counts support this clone. CDR3 loop: CASSLAGTVIETQYF. CDR3 bases: TGTGCCAGCAGCTTGGCGGGGACAGTAATAGAGACCCAGTACTTC. The chain is built from TRBV5-4 and TRBJ2-5, with 7 nucleotides matching TRBD1. The CDR3 covers 15 residues. With V trimmed by 0 bases and J by 4 bases, 6 bases remained unmatched. The germline CDR1 and CDR2 sequences are SGHNT and YYREEE (reference sequence).

The chain carries TRBV30 and TRBJ2-5; D uncertain. V lost 5 bases and J 4 bases, leaving 14 bases between the germline ends. This CDR3 comprises 13 residues. Germline loops: CDR1 GTSNPN, CDR2 SVGIG (reference sequence). The DNA for the CDR3 is TGTGCCTGGGATCTGGCCGTCCGAGAGACCCAGTACTTC. Its translation: CAWDLAVRETQYF.